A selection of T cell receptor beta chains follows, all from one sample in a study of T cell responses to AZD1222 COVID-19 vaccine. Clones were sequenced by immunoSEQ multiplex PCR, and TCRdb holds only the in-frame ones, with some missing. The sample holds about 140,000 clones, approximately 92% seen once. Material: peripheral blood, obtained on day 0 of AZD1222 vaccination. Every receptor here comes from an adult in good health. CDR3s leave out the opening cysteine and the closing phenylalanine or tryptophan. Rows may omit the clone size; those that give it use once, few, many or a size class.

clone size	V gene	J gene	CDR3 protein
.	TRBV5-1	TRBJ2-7	ASSLDGSWGYEQY
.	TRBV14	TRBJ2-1	ASSTRTLSSYNEQF
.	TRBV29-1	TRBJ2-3	SVVRSFTDTQY
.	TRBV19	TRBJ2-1	ASSIVGGAEEQF
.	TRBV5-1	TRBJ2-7	ASSLGAGGPYEQY
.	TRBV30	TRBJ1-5	AWRVSGTDYSNQPQH
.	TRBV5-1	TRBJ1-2	ASSPGQYGYGYT
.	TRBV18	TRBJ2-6	ASSLGGPRVSGANVLT
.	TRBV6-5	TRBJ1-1	ASKTVSTEAF
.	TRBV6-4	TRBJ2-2	ASTYLVPSDTGELF
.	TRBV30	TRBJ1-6	AWSRGTGSTNSPLH
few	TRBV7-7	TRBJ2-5	ASSLATGLQETQY
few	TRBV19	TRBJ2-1	ASSGTSRIRGEQF
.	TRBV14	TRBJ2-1	ASSQTGLPYNEQF
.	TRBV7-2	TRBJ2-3	ASSLLAGPPTDTQY
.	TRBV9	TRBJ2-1	ASSVAGGEGRLGNEQF
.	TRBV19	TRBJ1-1	ATSWAKDTEAF
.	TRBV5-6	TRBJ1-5	ASSSLGGLSQPQH
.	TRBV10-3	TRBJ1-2	AISGQGYGYT
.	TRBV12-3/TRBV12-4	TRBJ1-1	ASSPPAGTEAF
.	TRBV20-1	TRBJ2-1	SATSLEEQF
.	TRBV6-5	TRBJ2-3	ASSYAGSLTDTQY
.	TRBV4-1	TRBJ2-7	ASSQRAGTGGYEQY
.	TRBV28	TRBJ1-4	ASSSTGGADEKLF
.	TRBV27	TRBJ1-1	ASSLSVNTEAF
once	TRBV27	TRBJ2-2	ASSSGGQGFPGELF
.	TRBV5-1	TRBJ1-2	ASSREVQDYGYT
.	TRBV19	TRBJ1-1	ASSLLGTGGFTEAF
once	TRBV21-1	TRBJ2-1	ASSGDRATYNEQF